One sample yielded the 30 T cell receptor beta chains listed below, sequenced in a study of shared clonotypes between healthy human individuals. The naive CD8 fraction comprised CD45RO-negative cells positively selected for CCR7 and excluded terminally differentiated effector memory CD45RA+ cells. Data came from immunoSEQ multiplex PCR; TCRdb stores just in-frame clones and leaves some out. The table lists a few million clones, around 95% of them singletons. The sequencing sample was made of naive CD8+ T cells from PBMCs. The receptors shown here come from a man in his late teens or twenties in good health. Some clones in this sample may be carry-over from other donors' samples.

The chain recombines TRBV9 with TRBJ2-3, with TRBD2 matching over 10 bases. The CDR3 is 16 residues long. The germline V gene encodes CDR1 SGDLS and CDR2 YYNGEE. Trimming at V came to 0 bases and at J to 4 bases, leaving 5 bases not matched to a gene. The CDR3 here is CASSVGSGRVSDTQYF. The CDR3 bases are TGTGCCAGCAGCGTAGGAAGCGGGAGGGTATCAGATACGCAGTATTTT. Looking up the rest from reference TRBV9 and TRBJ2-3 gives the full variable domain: DSGVTQTPKHLITATGQRVTLRCSPRSGDLSVYWYQQSLDQGLQFLIQYYNGEERAKGNILERFSAQQFPDLHSELNLSSLELGDSALYFCASSVGSGRVSDTQYFGPGTRLTVL.

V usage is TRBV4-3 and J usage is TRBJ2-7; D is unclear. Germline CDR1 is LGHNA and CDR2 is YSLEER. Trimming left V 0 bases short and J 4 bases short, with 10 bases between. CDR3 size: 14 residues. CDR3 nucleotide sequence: TGCGCCAGCAGCCAAGATCGCGACTTGTACGAGCAGTACTTC. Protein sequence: CASSQDRDLYEQYF.

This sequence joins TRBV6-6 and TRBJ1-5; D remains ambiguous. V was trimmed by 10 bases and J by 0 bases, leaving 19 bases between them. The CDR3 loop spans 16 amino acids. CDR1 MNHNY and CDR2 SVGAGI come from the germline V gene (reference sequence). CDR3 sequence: CATTMAAFNSNQPQHF. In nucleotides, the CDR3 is TGTGCCACTACCATGGCCGCCTTCAATAGCAATCAGCCCCAGCATTTT.

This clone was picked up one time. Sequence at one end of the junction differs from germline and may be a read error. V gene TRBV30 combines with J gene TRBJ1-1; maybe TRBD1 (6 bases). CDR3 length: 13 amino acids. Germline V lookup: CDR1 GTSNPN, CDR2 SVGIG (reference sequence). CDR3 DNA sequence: TGTGCCTGGGAAATCACAGGGAACGCTGAAGCTTTCTTT. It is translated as CAWEITGNAEAFF.

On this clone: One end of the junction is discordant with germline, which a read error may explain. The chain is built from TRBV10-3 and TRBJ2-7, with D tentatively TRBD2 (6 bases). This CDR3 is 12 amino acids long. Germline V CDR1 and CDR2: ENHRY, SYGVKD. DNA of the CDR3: TGTGCTATCAGGGAGGACCCTTACGAGCAGTACTTC. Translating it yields CAIREDPYEQYF.

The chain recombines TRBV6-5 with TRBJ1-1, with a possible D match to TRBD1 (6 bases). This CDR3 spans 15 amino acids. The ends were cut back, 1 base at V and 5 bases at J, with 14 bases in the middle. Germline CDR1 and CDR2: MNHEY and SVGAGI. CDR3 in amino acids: CASSYFRGAWTEAFF. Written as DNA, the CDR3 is TGTGCCAGCAGTTACTTCCGGGGGGCCTGGACTGAAGCTTTCTTT.

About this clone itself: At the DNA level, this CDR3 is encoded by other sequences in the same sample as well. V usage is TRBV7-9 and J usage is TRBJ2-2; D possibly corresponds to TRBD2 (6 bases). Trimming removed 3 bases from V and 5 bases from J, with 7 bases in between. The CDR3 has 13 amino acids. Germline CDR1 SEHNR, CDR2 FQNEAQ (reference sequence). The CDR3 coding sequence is TGTGCCAGCAGCTTCGGGGGAACCGGGGAGCTGTTTTTT. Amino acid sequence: CASSFGGTGELFF.

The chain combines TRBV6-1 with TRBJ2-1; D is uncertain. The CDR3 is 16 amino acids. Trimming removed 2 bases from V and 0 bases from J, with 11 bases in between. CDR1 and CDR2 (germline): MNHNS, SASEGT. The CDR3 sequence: CASSEFSRASYNEQFF. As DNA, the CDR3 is TGTGCCAGCAGTGAATTTAGCAGAGCCTCCTACAATGAGCAGTTCTTC.

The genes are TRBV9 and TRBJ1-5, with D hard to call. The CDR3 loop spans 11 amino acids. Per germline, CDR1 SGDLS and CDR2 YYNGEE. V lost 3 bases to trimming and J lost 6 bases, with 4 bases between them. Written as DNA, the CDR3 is TGTGCCAGCAGCGAGAGTCAGCCCCAGCATTTT. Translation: CASSESQPQHF.

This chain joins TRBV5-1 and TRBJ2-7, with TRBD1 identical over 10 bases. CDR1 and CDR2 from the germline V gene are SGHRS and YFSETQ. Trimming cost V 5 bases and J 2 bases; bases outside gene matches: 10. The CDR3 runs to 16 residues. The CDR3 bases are TGCGCCAGCAGGACCGGAGGGACAGGGGAACCCTACGAGCAGTACTTC. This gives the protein CASRTGGTGEPYEQYF.

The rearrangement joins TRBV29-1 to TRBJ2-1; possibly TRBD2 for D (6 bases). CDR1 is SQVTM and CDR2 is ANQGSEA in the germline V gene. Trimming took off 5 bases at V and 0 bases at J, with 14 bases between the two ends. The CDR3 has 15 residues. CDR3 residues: CSVPPSDYSYNEQFF. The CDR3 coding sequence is TGCAGCGTTCCACCTAGCGACTACTCCTACAATGAGCAGTTCTTC.

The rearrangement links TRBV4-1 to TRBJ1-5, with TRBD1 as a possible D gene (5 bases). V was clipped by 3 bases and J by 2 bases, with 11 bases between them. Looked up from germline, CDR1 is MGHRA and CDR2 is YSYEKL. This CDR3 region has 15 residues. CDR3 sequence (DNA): TGCGCCAGCAGCCAGAAAGGGGACGGCAATCAGCCCCAGCATTTT. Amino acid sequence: CASSQKGDGNQPQHF.

This chain's CDR3 is CASSRGVGLNTEAFF. Here the CDR3 DNA reads TGTGCCAGCAGCCGTGGTGTCGGATTGAACACTGAAGCTTTCTTT. The gene calls are TRBV7-9 and TRBJ1-1; D remains ambiguous. The CDR3 is made up of 15 amino acids. The V and J ends lost 5 bases and 0 bases respectively, with 13 bases between them. Germline CDR1 SEHNR, CDR2 FQNEAQ (reference sequence).

The CDR3 nucleotides are TGTGCCAGCAGTTACCTCGGACAACAACTGAACACTGAAGCTTTCTTT. Residues: CASSYLGQQLNTEAFF. This sequence joins TRBV6-5 and TRBJ1-1, with a possible D match to TRBD1 (5 bases). Germline V gene lookup returns CDR1 MNHEY and CDR2 SVGAGI. V shed 2 bases and J shed 0 bases, with 13 bases lying between them. The CDR3 totals 16 residues.

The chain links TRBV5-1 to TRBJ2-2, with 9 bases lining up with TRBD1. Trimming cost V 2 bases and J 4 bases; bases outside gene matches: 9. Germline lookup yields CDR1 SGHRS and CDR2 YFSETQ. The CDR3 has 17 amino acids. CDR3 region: CASSFTGGYRGTGELFF. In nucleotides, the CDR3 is TGCGCCAGCAGCTTTACAGGGGGCTATCGCGGCACCGGGGAGCTGTTTTTT.

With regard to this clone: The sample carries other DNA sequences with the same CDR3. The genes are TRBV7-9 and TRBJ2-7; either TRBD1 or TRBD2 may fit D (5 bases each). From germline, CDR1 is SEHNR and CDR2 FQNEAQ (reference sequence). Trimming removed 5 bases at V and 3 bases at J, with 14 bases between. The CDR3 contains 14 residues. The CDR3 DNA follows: TGTGCCAGCAGCCTGGTTGGGGGTGGCTACGAGCAGTACTTC. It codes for CASSLVGGGYEQYF.

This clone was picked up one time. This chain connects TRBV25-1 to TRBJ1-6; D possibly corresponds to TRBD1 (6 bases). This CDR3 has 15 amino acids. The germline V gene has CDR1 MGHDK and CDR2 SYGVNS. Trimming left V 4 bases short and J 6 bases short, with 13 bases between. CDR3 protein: CASSGRQGRNSPLHF. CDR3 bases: TGTGCCAGCAGTGGGAGGCAGGGGCGTAATTCACCCCTCCACTTT.

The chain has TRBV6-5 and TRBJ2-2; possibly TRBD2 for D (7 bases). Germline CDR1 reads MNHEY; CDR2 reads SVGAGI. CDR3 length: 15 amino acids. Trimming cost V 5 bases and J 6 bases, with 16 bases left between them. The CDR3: CASSISGRGAGELFF. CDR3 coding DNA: TGTGCCAGCAGTATATCAGGGAGGGGGGCCGGGGAGCTGTTTTTT.

CDR3: CSVDGGPEAYNEQFF. CDR3 nucleotides: TGCAGCGTTGATGGGGGCCCGGAAGCCTACAATGAGCAGTTCTTC. The chain uses TRBV29-1 and TRBJ2-1; tentatively, D is TRBD1 (6 bases). V gave up 3 bases and J gave up 2 bases, with 14 bases separating them. The CDR3 totals 15 residues. Per the germline V gene, CDR1 is SQVTM and CDR2 is ANQGSEA.

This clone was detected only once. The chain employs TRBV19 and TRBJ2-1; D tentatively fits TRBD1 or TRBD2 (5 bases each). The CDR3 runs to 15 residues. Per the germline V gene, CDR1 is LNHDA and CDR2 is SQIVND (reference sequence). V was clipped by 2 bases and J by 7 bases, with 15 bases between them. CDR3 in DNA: TGTGCCAGTAGTATATCCGGGGCTGCTCGGAATGAGCAGTTCTTC. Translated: CASSISGAARNEQFF.

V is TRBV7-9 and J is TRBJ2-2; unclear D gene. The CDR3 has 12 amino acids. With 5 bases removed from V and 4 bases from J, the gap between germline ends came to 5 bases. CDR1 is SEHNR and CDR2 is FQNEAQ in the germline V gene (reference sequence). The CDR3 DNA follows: TGTGCCAGCAGCGTGGCCACCGGGGAGCTGTTTTTT. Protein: CASSVATGELFF.

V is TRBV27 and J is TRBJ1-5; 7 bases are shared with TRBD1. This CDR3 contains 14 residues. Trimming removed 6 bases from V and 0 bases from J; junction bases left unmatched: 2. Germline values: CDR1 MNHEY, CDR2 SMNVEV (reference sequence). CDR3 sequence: CASRDRISNQPQHF. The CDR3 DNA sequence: TGTGCCAGCAGGGACAGGATTAGCAATCAGCCCCAGCATTTT.

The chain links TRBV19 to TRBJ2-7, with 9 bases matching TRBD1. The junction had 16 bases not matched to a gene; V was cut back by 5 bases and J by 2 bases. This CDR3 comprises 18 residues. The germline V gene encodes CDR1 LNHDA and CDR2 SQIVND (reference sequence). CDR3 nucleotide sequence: TGTGCCAGTAGTCAACACCCCGCCGGGACAGGGAAGCCCTACGAGCAGTACTTC. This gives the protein CASSQHPAGTGKPYEQYF.

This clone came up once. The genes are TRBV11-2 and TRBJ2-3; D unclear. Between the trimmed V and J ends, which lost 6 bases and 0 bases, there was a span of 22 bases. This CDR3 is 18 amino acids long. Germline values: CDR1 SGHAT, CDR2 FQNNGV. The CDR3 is CASRTFPSSRSSTDTQYF. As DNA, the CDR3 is TGTGCCAGCAGGACCTTTCCAAGCTCGCGGAGTAGCACAGATACGCAGTATTTT.

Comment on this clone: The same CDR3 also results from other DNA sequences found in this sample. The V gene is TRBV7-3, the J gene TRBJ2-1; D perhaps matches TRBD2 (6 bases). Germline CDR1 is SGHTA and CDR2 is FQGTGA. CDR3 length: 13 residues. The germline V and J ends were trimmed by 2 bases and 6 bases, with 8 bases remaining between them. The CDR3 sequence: CASSLLGGNEQFF. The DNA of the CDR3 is TGTGCCAGCAGCTTACTGGGGGGCAATGAGCAGTTCTTC.

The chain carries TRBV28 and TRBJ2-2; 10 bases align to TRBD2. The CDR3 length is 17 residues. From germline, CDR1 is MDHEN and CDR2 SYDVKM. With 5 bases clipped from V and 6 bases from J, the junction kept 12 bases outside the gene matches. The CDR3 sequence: CASSQTPGLAWPGELFF. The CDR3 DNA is TGTGCCAGCAGTCAAACCCCGGGACTAGCGTGGCCCGGGGAGCTGTTTTTT.

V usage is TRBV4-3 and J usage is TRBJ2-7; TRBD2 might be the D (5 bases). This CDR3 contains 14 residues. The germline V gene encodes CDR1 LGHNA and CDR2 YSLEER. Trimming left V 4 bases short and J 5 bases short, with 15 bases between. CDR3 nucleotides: TGCGCCAGCAGCCCGTCCGCCTACGGGGACGAGCAGTACTTC. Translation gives CASSPSAYGDEQYF.

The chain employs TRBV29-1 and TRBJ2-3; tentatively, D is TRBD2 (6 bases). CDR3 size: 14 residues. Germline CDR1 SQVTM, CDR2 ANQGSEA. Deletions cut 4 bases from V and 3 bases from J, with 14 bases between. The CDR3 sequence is CSVGGGMSTDTQYF. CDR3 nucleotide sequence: TGCAGCGTTGGGGGCGGGATGTCTACAGATACGCAGTATTTT.

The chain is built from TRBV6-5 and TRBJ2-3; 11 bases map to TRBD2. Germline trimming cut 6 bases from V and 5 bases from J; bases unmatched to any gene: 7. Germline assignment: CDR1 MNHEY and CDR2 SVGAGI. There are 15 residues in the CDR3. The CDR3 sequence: CASSPLAGGRDTQYF. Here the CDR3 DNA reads TGTGCCAGCAGCCCGCTAGCGGGAGGACGAGATACGCAGTATTTT.

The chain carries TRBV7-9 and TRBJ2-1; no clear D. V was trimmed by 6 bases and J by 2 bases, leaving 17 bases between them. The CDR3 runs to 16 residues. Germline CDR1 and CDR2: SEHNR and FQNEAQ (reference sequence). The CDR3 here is CASSSLETEAYNEQFF. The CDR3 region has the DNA TGTGCCAGCAGTTCACTGGAGACTGAGGCCTACAATGAGCAGTTCTTC.